This TCR beta chain emerged from a study of cytomegalovirus exposure and HLA in healthy donors. Regarding the study as a whole: That first-cohort TCR clusters tended to co-occur in the 95 to 150 validation repertoires was found in a later analysis. Some TCR beta chains (over 150 of them) were listed as cytomegalovirus-associated.

The CDR3 runs to 16 residues. The germline V gene encodes CDR1 SGHDT and CDR2 YYEEEE. Trimming took off 3 bases at V and 5 bases at J, with 20 bases between the two ends. Produced via immunoSEQ multiplex PCR; TCRdb's table is partial and in-frame only. The sample lists about 150,000 clones, 90% to 95% occurring once. Comment on this clone: Its antigen is undetermined.

The V gene is TRBV5-6, the J gene TRBJ2-5; D is possibly TRBD2 (7 bases). The source material was PBMCs. The TCR was taken from a man aged 18 to 29 in good health and CMV-seronegative. In nucleotides, the CDR3 is TGTGCCAGCAGCTGGACGCGAGCGGGAAGGGGGGAGACCCAGTACTTC. Protein: CASSWTRAGRGETQYF.